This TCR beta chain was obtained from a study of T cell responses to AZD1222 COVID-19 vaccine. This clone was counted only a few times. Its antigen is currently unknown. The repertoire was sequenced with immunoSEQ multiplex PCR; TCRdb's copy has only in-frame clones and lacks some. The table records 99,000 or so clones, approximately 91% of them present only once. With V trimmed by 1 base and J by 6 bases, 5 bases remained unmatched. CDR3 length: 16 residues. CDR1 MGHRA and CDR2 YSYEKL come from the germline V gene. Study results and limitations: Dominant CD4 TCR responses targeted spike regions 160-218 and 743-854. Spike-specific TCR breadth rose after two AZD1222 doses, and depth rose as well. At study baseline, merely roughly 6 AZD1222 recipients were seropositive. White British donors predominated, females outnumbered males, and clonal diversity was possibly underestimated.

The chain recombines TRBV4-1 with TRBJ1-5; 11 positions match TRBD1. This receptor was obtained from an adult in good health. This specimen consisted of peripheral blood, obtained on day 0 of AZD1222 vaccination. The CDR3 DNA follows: TGCGCCAGCAGCCAAGTCGGGACAGGGGGATTTCAGCCCCAGCATTTT. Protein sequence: CASSQVGTGGFQPQHF.